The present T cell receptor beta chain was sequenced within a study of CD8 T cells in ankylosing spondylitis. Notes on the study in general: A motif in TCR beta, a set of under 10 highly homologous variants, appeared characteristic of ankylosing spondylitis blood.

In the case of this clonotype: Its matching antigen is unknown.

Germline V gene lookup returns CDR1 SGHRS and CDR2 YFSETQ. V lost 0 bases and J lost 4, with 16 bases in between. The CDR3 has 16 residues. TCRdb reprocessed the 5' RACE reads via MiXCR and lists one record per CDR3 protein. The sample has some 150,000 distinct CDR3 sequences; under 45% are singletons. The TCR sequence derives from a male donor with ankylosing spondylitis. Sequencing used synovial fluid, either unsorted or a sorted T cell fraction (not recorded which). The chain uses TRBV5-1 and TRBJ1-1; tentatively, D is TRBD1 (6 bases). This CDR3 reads CASSLDRENLGTEAFF. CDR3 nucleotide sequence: TGCGCCAGCAGCTTGGACAGGGAAAATCTCGGCACTGAAGCTTTCTTT.